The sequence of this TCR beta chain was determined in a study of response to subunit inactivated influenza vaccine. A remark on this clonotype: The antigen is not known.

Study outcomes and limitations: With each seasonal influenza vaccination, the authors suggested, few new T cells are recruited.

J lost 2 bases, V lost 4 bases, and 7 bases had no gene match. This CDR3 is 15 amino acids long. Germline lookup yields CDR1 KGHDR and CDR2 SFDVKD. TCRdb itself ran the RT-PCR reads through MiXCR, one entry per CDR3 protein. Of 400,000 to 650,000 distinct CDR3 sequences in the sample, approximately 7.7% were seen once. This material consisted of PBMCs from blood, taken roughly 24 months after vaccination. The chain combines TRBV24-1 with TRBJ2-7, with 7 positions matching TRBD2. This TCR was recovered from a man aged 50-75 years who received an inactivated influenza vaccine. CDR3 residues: CATSDRSGTTYEQYF. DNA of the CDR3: TGTGCCACCAGTGACCGCAGCGGGACCACCTACGAGCAGTACTTC.